A single sample is the source of the 17 T cell receptor beta chains below, sequenced in a study of T cells in Graves' hyperthyroidism and ophthalmopathy. Authors of the study amplified TCR beta CDR3 regions from RNA transcripts. The TCR CDR3 was amplified in a first-round RT-PCR using the HTBI primer set. TCRdb used MiXCR to reprocess the multiplex PCR reads, holding one entry per CDR3 protein. The repertoire includes over 700,000 distinct CDR3 sequences, 38% of them detected once, and over 8% sits in the top ten. The sequenced sample was blood. The receptors were sampled from a man aged 18 to 29 with Graves' hyperthyroidism.

The V and J genes are TRBV12-3 or TRBV12-4 and TRBJ1-5; no clear D. The CDR3 covers 17 residues. With 4 bases removed from V and 1 base from J, the gap between germline ends came to 17 bases. In nucleotides, the CDR3 is TGTGCCAGCAGTTCCGTAGCACTTTTAGGGAGCAATCAGCCCCAGCATTTT. This sequence encodes CASSSVALLGSNQPQHF.

This clonotype has only a few counts. The chain joins TRBV9 to TRBJ2-3; D remains unclear. CDR1 is SGDLS and CDR2 is YYNGEE in the germline V gene. V was trimmed by 3 bases and J by 0 bases, leaving 8 bases between them. CDR3 length: 14 amino acids. The CDR3 DNA follows: TGTGCCAGCAGCGGAACAGCTAGCACAGATACGCAGTATTTT. Translation gives CASSGTASTDTQYF.

This clonotype was seen many times. This chain joins TRBV6-5 and TRBJ2-7; the D is unclear. This CDR3 spans 15 amino acids. Trimming pared 7 bases from V and 3 bases from J, leaving 19 bases between. CDR1 and CDR2 (germline): MNHEY, SVGAGI. CDR3 sequence reads: CASMNAGQVSYEQYF. CDR3 DNA sequence: TGTGCCAGCATGAATGCTGGGCAGGTTAGCTACGAGCAGTACTTC.

The chain links TRBV12-3 or TRBV12-4 to TRBJ2-7, with D unclear. The V gene lost 6 bases and the J gene lost 7 bases, with 7 bases spanning the gap. This CDR3 has 10 residues. The CDR3 protein is CASRKGEQYF. The CDR3 region has the DNA TGTGCCAGCAGGAAAGGGGAGCAGTACTTC.

This clonotype was observed at least ten times. The chain carries TRBV29-1 and TRBJ2-7; 8 bases align to TRBD1. CDR1 is SQVTM, CDR2 ANQGSEA, per germline. V shed 6 bases, J shed 6 bases, and the junction held 7 bases outside the gene matches. The CDR3 has 12 amino acids. The CDR3 nucleotides are TGCAGCGTGCGGACAGGGACGGGCGAGCAGTACTTC. Translating it yields CSVRTGTGEQYF.

The chain is built from TRBV6-5 and TRBJ1-1, with a weak D call TRBD1 (6 bases). The CDR3 has 13 residues. V dropped 9 bases and J dropped 2 bases, with 13 bases sitting between them. Germline V CDR1 and CDR2: MNHEY, SVGAGI. CDR3 residues: CASHPGANTEAFF. DNA for the CDR3: TGTGCCAGTCATCCGGGGGCAAACACTGAAGCTTTCTTT.

The rearrangement uses TRBV29-1 and TRBJ2-6; 7 bases are a match to TRBD1. Per the germline V gene, CDR1 is SQVTM and CDR2 is ANQGSEA. CDR3 length equals 15 residues. The ends lost 3 bases at V and 4 bases at J; junction bases unmatched: 6. CDR3 amino acids: CSVDDRDAGANVLTF. Written as DNA, the CDR3 is TGCAGCGTTGATGACAGGGACGCCGGGGCCAACGTCCTGACTTTC.

In this sample, this clonotype turned up many times. The rearrangement links TRBV25-1 to TRBJ1-1; D not resolved. The CDR3 runs 11 residues. V shed 7 bases and J shed 5 bases, with 8 bases lying between them. Germline V CDR1 and CDR2: MGHDK, SYGVNS. In DNA form, the CDR3 reads TGTGCCAGCACTCGCAAGACTGAAGCTTTCTTT. The encoded protein is CASTRKTEAFF.

This clonotype appeared a single time. This sequence joins TRBV29-1 and TRBJ2-7; tentatively, D is TRBD2 (7 bases). The V end was cut by 5 bases, the J end by 6 bases, with 17 bases between. Germline V gene data show CDR1 as SQVTM and CDR2 as ANQGSEA. The CDR3 contains 13 residues. The CDR3 DNA follows: TGCAGCGTTAGTAAGGGGGGGGGGCTCGAGCAGTACTTC. It specifies CSVSKGGGLEQYF.

The chain carries TRBV10-3 and TRBJ1-1; 7 bases are a match to TRBD1. The V and J ends lost 2 bases and 1 base, in that order; junction bases with no gene match: 13. There are 18 residues in the CDR3. Germline loops: CDR1 ENHRY, CDR2 SYGVKD. DNA for the CDR3: TGTGCCATCAGTGAGGCAGGGGGAGGGGGGAGTTCGAACACTGAAGCTTTCTTT. It encodes CAISEAGGGGSSNTEAFF.

This clonotype has ten or more counts. V usage is TRBV7-6 and J usage is TRBJ2-7, with D unclear. The V gene's germline CDR1 is SGHVS and CDR2 FNYEAQ. The CDR3 has 15 amino acids. V lost 2 bases to trimming and J lost 2 bases, with 13 bases between them. CDR3 sequence reads: CASSLRDGQTYEQYF. DNA for the CDR3: TGTGCCAGCAGCTTACGTGACGGGCAGACCTACGAGCAGTACTTC.

V is TRBV7-3 and J is TRBJ2-7, with D perhaps TRBD2 (5 bases). The CDR3 spans 15 residues. Germline V lookup: CDR1 SGHTA, CDR2 FQGTGA. Trimming pared 3 bases from V and 3 bases from J, leaving 15 bases between. The CDR3 reads CASSFTSAGGYEQYF. The DNA for the CDR3 is TGTGCCAGCAGCTTTACTAGTGCAGGAGGCTACGAGCAGTACTTC. The whole variable domain, remainder taken from reference TRBV7-3 and TRBJ2-7, is GAGVSQTPSNKVTEKGKYVELRCDPISGHTALYWYRQSLGQGPEFLIYFQGTGAADDSGLPNDRFFAVRPEGSVSTLKIQRTERGDSAVYLCASSFTSAGGYEQYFGPGTRLTVT.

On this clonotype: At one of its ends the junction is not consistent with the germline gene, which may arise from a read error. The chain has TRBV11-2 and TRBJ1-1; D is unresolved. The CDR3 consists of 14 residues. Germline loops: CDR1 SGHAT, CDR2 FQNNGV. The CDR3 DNA follows: TGTGCCAGCAGCTCTCCTTGGCGGGTCACTGGAGCTTTCTTT. Protein sequence: CASSSPWRVTGAFF.

There are a few counts of this clonotype. V gene TRBV7-8 combines with J gene TRBJ1-6; D is unresolved. From germline, CDR1 is SGHVS and CDR2 FQNEAQ. V was pared by 5 bases and J by 0 bases, with 5 bases between. The CDR3 is 14 residues long. As DNA, the CDR3 is TGTGCCAGCAGCGAGGACTCCTATAATTCACCCCTCCACTTT. This translates into CASSEDSYNSPLHF.

This clonotype was counted at least ten times. The V call is TRBV29-1, the J call TRBJ1-1, with 9 bases fitting TRBD1. This CDR3 comprises 14 residues. J lost 5 bases, V lost 7 bases, and 11 bases had no gene match. The germline gives CDR1 SQVTM, CDR2 ANQGSEA. The CDR3 nucleotides are TGCAGCGGGAACAGGGGGCTATTGGATACTGAAGCTTTCTTT. This translates into CSGNRGLLDTEAFF.

This clonotype was recorded at least ten times. The chain carries TRBV2 and TRBJ2-7; D call uncertain. Looked up from germline, CDR1 is SNHLY and CDR2 is FYNNEI. V was cut by 4 bases and J by 5 bases, with 3 bases left in between. This CDR3 comprises 10 residues. CDR3 bases: TGTGCCAGCAGTGTGGACGAGCAGTACTTC. Translation gives CASSVDEQYF.

This clonotype was counted between two and nine times. V and J are TRBV7-9 and TRBJ2-5; TRBD2 matches 10 bases. This CDR3 has 16 residues. V shed 3 bases, J shed 5 bases, and the junction held 9 bases outside the gene matches. Germline CDR1 and CDR2: SEHNR and FQNEAQ (reference sequence). The CDR3 spells CASSLALAGAKETQYF. Written as DNA, the CDR3 is TGTGCCAGCAGCTTGGCCCTAGCGGGGGCCAAGGAGACCCAGTACTTC.